This T cell receptor (beta chain) came from a study of cytomegalovirus exposure and HLA in healthy donors. Study-level results: Productive rates of about 87% or about 30% were seen for most TCR beta V segments in an earlier analysis. Using the classifier, cytomegalovirus status was reportedly diagnosed with high specificity and sensitivity.

The study ran its PCR with 60 Vbeta and 13 Jbeta primers. The repertoire was sequenced with immunoSEQ multiplex PCR; TCRdb's copy has only in-frame clones and lacks some. The profile covers under 200,000 clones, with 60% to 85% appearing a single time and around 1.3% taken by the ten largest. This clone was detected once. As yet, its antigen is unknown. CDR3 length: 17 amino acids. J was trimmed by 0 bases and V by 3 bases; bases with no gene match: 8. Germline V gene lookup returns CDR1 KGHSH and CDR2 LQKENI. What was sequenced was PBMCs. The J gene is TRBJ2-3, the V gene TRBV18; 8 bases align to TRBD2. The receptor comes from a woman in her 30s in good health and CMV-seronegative. The CDR3 nucleotides are TGTGCCAGCTCACCGTTACACGGGGGGGCTAGCACAGATACGCAGTATTTT. Translation gives CASSPLHGGASTDTQYF.